One T cell receptor (beta chain) is described in this entry. No antigen is known for it. TCRdb reanalysed the 5' RACE reads using MiXCR and keeps one entry per CDR3 protein. Of around 690,000 distinct CDR3 sequences detected, approximately 22% appear once; the ten largest clones hold around 4.5%. This sample was taken from a study of identical twins. Trimming shortened V by 3 bases and J by 6 bases, and 8 bases separated the two germline ends. CDR1 and CDR2 (germline): KGHSH, LQKENI. This CDR3 is built from 12 residues. Study-wide results and caveats: Shared out-of-frame alpha sequences (those common to twins) showed excess low generation probability. Twins' surplus sharing was weaker for beta out-of-frame sequences.

These data also featured in a second study, about T cells expressing NK-cell markers. That paper notes: Among four donors, these clonotypes also ranked first in the CD3+CD56-NKG2C+ fraction.

This TCR was recovered from a woman under 30 in good health. Sample: PBMCs. J is TRBJ1-1 and V is TRBV18; D is perhaps TRBD1 (5 bases). This CDR3 is CASSPTTAEAFF. In nucleotides, the CDR3 is TGTGCCAGCTCACCTACGACAGCTGAAGCTTTCTTT. Full variable domain (missing parts from reference TRBV18 and TRBJ1-1): NAGVMQNPRHLVRRRGQEARLRCSPMKGHSHVYWYRQLPEEGLKFMVYLQKENIIDESGMPKERFSAEFPKEGPSILRIQQVVRGDSAAYFCASSPTTAEAFFGQGTRLTVV.